These 2 T cell receptor beta chains originate from one sample sequenced in a study of response to subunit inactivated influenza vaccine. TCRdb used MiXCR to reprocess the RT-PCR reads, holding one entry per CDR3 protein. Here the sample spans more than 400,000 distinct CDR3 sequences, over 9.5% being singletons. Source: PBMCs from blood, taken more than 35 days after vaccination. These receptors came from a man aged 50 to 59 who received an inactivated influenza vaccine.

This clonotype was recorded many times. The CDR3 spells CSVDNPGGIEETQYF. CDR3 bases: TGCAGCGTTGATAATCCAGGGGGCATCGAAGAGACCCAGTACTTC. The chain combines TRBV29-1 with TRBJ2-5, with 8 bases that match TRBD1. This CDR3 region has 15 residues. CDR1 is SQVTM and CDR2 is ANQGSEA in the germline V gene. V shed 3 bases, J shed 3 bases, and the junction held 9 bases outside the gene matches.

V usage is TRBV28 and J usage is TRBJ2-3, with D perhaps TRBD1 (8 bases). The germline gives CDR1 MDHEN, CDR2 SYDVKM. This CDR3 comprises 16 residues. V was trimmed by 2 bases and J by 4 bases, leaving 16 bases between them. Here the CDR3 reads CASSLNHRGGPDTQYF. The CDR3 DNA reads as TGTGCCAGCAGTTTAAACCACAGGGGGGGGCCAGATACGCAGTATTTT.